This TCR beta chain emerged from a study of T cells in localized non-small cell lung cancer. The method was immunoSEQ multiplex PCR; TCRdb's version includes in-frame clones alone and lacks a portion of them. The table lists tens of thousands of clones, roughly 85% of them singletons. The V end lost 3 bases, the J end lost 0 bases, and 6 bases lay between the germline ends. This CDR3 has 13 residues. Per the germline V gene, CDR1 is SEHNR and CDR2 is FQNEAQ (reference sequence). Regarding the study as a whole: Uninvolved adjacent lung, not tumor, had the highest T cell clonality.

Concerning this clone itself: Its antigen is undetermined.

The gene calls are TRBV7-9 and TRBJ2-7; D remains ambiguous. This clonotype originated in a woman aged 40-75 years with stage I lung adenocarcinoma. Specimen: peripheral blood, collected before any cancer treatment. The CDR3 DNA is TGTGCCAGCAGCTTCCCTAGCTCCTACGAGCAGTACTTC. Translation gives CASSFPSSYEQYF.